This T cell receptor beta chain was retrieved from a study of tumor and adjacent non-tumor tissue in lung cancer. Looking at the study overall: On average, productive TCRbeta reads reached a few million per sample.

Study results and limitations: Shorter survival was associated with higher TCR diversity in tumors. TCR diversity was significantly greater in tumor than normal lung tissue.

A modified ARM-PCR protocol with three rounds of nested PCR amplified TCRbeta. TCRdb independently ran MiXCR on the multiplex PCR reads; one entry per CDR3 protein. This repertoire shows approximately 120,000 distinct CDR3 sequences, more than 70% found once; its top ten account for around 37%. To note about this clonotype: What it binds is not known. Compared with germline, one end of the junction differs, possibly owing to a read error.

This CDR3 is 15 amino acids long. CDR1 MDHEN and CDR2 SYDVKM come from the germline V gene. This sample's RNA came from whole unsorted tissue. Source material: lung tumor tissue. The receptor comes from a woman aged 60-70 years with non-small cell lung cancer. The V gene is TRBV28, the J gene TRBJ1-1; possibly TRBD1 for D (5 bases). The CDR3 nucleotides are TGTGCCAGCAGTTTCCCCACTCACAGGAACACTGAAGCTTTATTT. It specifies CASSFPTHRNTEALF.